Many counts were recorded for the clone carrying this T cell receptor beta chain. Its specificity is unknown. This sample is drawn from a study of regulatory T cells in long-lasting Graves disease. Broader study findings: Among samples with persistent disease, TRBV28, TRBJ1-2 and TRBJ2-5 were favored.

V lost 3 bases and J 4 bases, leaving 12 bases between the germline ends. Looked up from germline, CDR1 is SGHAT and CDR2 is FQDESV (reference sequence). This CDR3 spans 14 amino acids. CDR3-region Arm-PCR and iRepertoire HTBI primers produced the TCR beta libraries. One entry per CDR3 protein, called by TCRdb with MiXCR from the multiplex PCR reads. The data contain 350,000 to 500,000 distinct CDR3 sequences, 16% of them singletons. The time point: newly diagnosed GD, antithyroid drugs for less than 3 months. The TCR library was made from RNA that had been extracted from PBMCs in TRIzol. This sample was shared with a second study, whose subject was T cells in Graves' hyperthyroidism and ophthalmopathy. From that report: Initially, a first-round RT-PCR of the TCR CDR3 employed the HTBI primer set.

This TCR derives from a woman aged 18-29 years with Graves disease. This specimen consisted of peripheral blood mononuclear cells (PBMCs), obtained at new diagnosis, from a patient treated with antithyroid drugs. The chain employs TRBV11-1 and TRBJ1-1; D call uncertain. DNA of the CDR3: TGTGCCAGCAGCTTCGGCCCAGGAGGCACTGAAGCTTTCTTT. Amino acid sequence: CASSFGPGGTEAFF.